A single sample gave rise to the 29 T cell receptor beta chains below, sequenced in a study of blood T cell repertoires in COVID-19. Only in-frame clones appear in the TCRdb table, and some are missing; sequencing was by immunoSEQ multiplex PCR. The sample contains 250,000 to 300,000 clones, 70% to 90% of which appear only once. The sample comprised peripheral blood. The receptors here all came from a woman in her twenties or thirties with COVID-19, enrolled during active disease.

The chain joins TRBV2 to TRBJ2-7, with TRBD1 matching over 10 bases. V was pared by 8 bases and J by 5 bases, with 6 bases of the junction left unmatched. The germline CDR1 and CDR2 sequences are SNHLY and FYNNEI. The CDR3 extends over 13 amino acids. The CDR3 DNA reads TGTGCCAGCCCGGGACAGGGGATCGACGAGCAGTACTTC. Translation gives CASPGQGIDEQYF.

The chain combines TRBV5-1 with TRBJ2-5; D possibly corresponds to TRBD1 (6 bases). Germline V gene sequence: CDR1 SGHRS, CDR2 YFSETQ. This CDR3 has 16 amino acids. V was trimmed by 3 bases and J by 2 bases, leaving 17 bases between them. The CDR3 is CASSSSPTGAQETQYF. The CDR3 coding sequence is TGCGCCAGCAGCTCAAGTCCGACAGGAGCTCAAGAGACCCAGTACTTC.

This chain joins TRBV27 and TRBJ1-1; perhaps TRBD1 as D (6 bases). The CDR3 has 15 amino acids. The germline CDR1 and CDR2 sequences are MNHEY and SMNVEV (reference sequence). V was cut by 4 bases and J by 11 bases, with 23 bases left in between. This chain's CDR3 is CASSSTLYRALGAFF. The CDR3 DNA follows: TGTGCCAGCAGTTCAACGCTTTACAGGGCTCTCGGTGCTTTCTTT.

The chain links TRBV4-2 to TRBJ1-2, with D possibly TRBD1 on 6 matching bases. Germline V gene sequence: CDR1 LGHNA, CDR2 YNFKEQ. Trimming pared 1 base from V and 6 bases from J, leaving 27 bases between. The CDR3 spans 19 residues. The DNA of the CDR3 is TGTGCCAGCAGCCAAGCCAACTCTCACACAGGGCCCACTAGGCATGGCTACACCTTC. It codes for CASSQANSHTGPTRHGYTF.

This chain connects TRBV19 to TRBJ2-2, with 9 bases aligning to TRBD1. The junction had 10 bases not matched to a gene; V was cut back by 4 bases and J by 1 base. The germline gives CDR1 LNHDA, CDR2 SQIVND (reference sequence). The CDR3 is 18 amino acids. CDR3 protein: CASSRPPGQGLNTGELFF. The CDR3 nucleotides are TGTGCCAGTAGTAGACCACCGGGACAGGGATTGAACACCGGGGAGCTGTTTTTT.

The genes are TRBV18 and TRBJ1-1, with D hard to call. Germline V lookup: CDR1 KGHSH, CDR2 LQKENI. The V end was cut by 0 bases, the J end by 3 bases, with 20 bases between. The CDR3 extends over 18 amino acids. The CDR3 loop is CASSPPFREDGADTEAFF. The DNA for the CDR3 is TGTGCCAGCTCACCACCCTTCCGGGAGGACGGAGCGGACACTGAAGCTTTCTTT.

The CDR3 region has the DNA TGTGCCAGCAGCTTCGGACAGGGGGCGAAGGAGCAGTACTTC. As protein: CASSFGQGAKEQYF. This chain connects TRBV7-2 to TRBJ2-7, with 11 positions matching TRBD1. Trimming took 3 bases from V and 7 from J; bases not matched to a gene: 5. This CDR3 is 14 amino acids long. The germline V gene has CDR1 SGHTA and CDR2 FQGNSA.

The chain joins TRBV5-1 to TRBJ1-5; no clear D gene. CDR3 length: 14 amino acids. V was trimmed by 0 bases and J by 3 bases, leaving 7 bases between them. CDR1 is SGHRS, CDR2 YFSETQ, per germline. The CDR3, as DNA: TGCGCCAGCAGCTTGGCCCTTAACAATCAGCCCCAGCATTTT. This translates into CASSLALNNQPQHF.

J is TRBJ1-1 and V is TRBV18; possibly TRBD1 for D (6 bases). V was shortened by 3 bases and J by 7 bases, with 9 bases between the two germline ends. This CDR3 contains 12 residues. Per the germline V gene, CDR1 is KGHSH and CDR2 is LQKENI. The CDR3 DNA reads as TGTGCCAGCTCACCCCTGGACAGTGAAGCTTTCTTT. Translation gives CASSPLDSEAFF.

J is TRBJ2-1 and V is TRBV7-9; TRBD2 matches at 8 bases. CDR1 and CDR2 (germline): SEHNR, FQNEAQ (reference sequence). The CDR3 is 17 residues long. The V and J ends lost 1 base and 6 bases, in that order; junction bases with no gene match: 11. CDR3 in amino acids: CASSLEVRRGAFNEQFF. The CDR3 coding sequence is TGTGCCAGCAGCTTAGAGGTCAGGCGGGGGGCTTTCAATGAGCAGTTCTTC.

V is TRBV2 and J is TRBJ2-1, with D maybe TRBD1 (5 bases). Per the germline V gene, CDR1 is SNHLY and CDR2 is FYNNEI. The CDR3 runs to 15 residues. The V end was cut by 2 bases, the J end by 9 bases, with 17 bases between. CDR3 sequence reads: CASSERAGRGVEQFF. The CDR3 DNA reads as TGTGCCAGCAGTGAAAGGGCAGGGCGAGGTGTTGAGCAGTTCTTC. Using reference TRBV2 and TRBJ2-1 for the parts outside the CDR3, the full variable domain is EPEVTQTPSHQVTQMGQEVILRCVPISNHLYFYWYRQILGQKVEFLVSFYNNEISEKSEIFDDQFSVERPDGSNFTLKIRSTKLEDSAMYFCASSERAGRGVEQFFGPGTRLTVL.

The chain uses TRBV28 and TRBJ1-2; 8 bases are a match to TRBD1. The germline CDR1 and CDR2 sequences are MDHEN and SYDVKM. J was trimmed by 4 bases and V by 6 bases; bases with no gene match: 10. The CDR3 has 15 residues. The CDR3 sequence is CASSRDRLNGYGYTF. Here the CDR3 DNA reads TGTGCCAGCAGCCGGGACAGGCTAAACGGCTATGGCTACACCTTC.

V usage is TRBV6-5 and J usage is TRBJ1-6; TRBD1 agrees at 7 bases. Germline V lookup: CDR1 MNHEY, CDR2 SVGAGI. The CDR3 loop spans 15 amino acids. V lost 1 base and J lost 10; bases outside the gene matches: 7. As DNA, the CDR3 is TGTGCCAGCAGTTACTTCCAGGGGGTTGGCTCACCCCTCCACTTT. Translation gives CASSYFQGVGSPLHF.

Notes on this clone: This same CDR3 is encoded by further DNA sequences in the sample. This chain links TRBV13 with TRBJ2-2, with D perhaps matching TRBD1 (5 bases). The CDR3 loop spans 16 amino acids. Looked up from germline, CDR1 is PRHDT and CDR2 is FYEKMQ (reference sequence). Trimming took 0 bases from V and 1 from J, leaving 9 bases between them. This chain's CDR3 is CASSLGAGRNTGELFF. In DNA form, the CDR3 reads TGTGCCAGCAGCTTAGGGGCAGGGCGGAACACCGGGGAGCTGTTTTTT.

This chain uses TRBV24-1 with TRBJ2-3; D gene ambiguous. V was shortened by 2 bases and J by 3 bases, with 5 bases between the two germline ends. The CDR3 length is 13 residues. Germline-derived CDR1 and CDR2 are KGHDR and SFDVKD. The CDR3 nucleotides read TGTGCCACCAGTGATTCTCTAACAGATACGCAGTATTTT. This translates into CATSDSLTDTQYF.

This CDR3 reads CASTTGDSNTEAFF. The CDR3 DNA is TGTGCCAGCACCACAGGGGACTCAAACACTGAAGCTTTCTTT. The chain is built from TRBV2 and TRBJ1-1, with TRBD1 matching over 7 bases. This CDR3 is 14 amino acids long. Trimming removed 7 bases from V and 2 bases from J; junction bases left unmatched: 7. In germline, CDR1 is SNHLY, CDR2 FYNNEI.

The chain has TRBV4-1 and TRBJ1-3, with D tentatively TRBD1 (5 bases). The CDR3 sequence is 14 residues long. Per the germline V gene, CDR1 is MGHRA and CDR2 is YSYEKL. V was pared by 5 bases and J by 2 bases, with 10 bases between. The CDR3 here is CASSRGGTGNTIYF. Written as DNA, the CDR3 is TGCGCCAGCAGCAGGGGAGGGACTGGAAACACCATATATTTT.

The gene calls are TRBV7-9 and TRBJ2-3, with a tentative D call TRBD1 (7 bases). The CDR3 is made up of 16 amino acids. V lost 5 bases and J 2 bases, leaving 17 bases between the germline ends. Germline CDR1 SEHNR, CDR2 FQNEAQ (reference sequence). The DNA of the CDR3 is TGTGCCAGCAGCCCGCGGGACAGTCCAATCACAGATACGCAGTATTTT. The encoded protein is CASSPRDSPITDTQYF.

This chain joins TRBV4-1 and TRBJ1-2, with 8 nucleotides matching TRBD1. The CDR3 runs 16 residues. In germline, CDR1 is MGHRA, CDR2 YSYEKL. V dropped 4 bases and J dropped 3; count of bases not matched to a gene: 10. The CDR3 here is CASSPPGQGGDYGYTF. CDR3 DNA sequence: TGCGCCAGCAGCCCACCTGGACAGGGTGGCGACTATGGCTACACCTTC.

V and J are TRBV5-1 and TRBJ2-6; 9 nucleotides line up with TRBD1. Germline V gene lookup returns CDR1 SGHRS and CDR2 YFSETQ. This CDR3 has 18 residues. Trimming cost V 3 bases and J 0 bases; bases outside gene matches: 7. The CDR3 DNA reads as TGCGCCAGCAGCTCAGGGGGACAGGGATACTCTGGGGCCAACGTCCTGACTTTC. Translated, it gives CASSSGGQGYSGANVLTF.

This clone was detected only once. V gene TRBV27 combines with J gene TRBJ2-3; possible D gene TRBD1, 6 bases. V was clipped by 5 bases and J by 0 bases, with 18 bases between them. This CDR3 has 17 residues. Looked up from germline, CDR1 is MNHEY and CDR2 is SMNVEV (reference sequence). CDR3 DNA: TGTGCCAGCAGTCCGGACCCGGGACACCTTAGCACAGATACGCAGTATTTT. This encodes CASSPDPGHLSTDTQYF.

The chain uses TRBV19 and TRBJ2-5; 8 bases are shared with TRBD2. This CDR3 contains 15 residues. The germline CDR1 and CDR2 sequences are LNHDA and SQIVND (reference sequence). After removal of 3 bases from V and 8 bases from J, the junction contained 11 bases not matched to a gene. Here the CDR3 DNA reads TGTGCCAGTAGTATCTCTTCTAGCGGGTACTTTACCCAGTACTTC. Protein: CASSISSSGYFTQYF.

In the case of this clone: The junction departs from germline at one end; a sequencing error may be responsible. The chain joins TRBV19 to TRBJ2-3, with 9 positions matching TRBD1. This CDR3 is built from 13 residues. Germline V CDR1 and CDR2: LNHDA, SQIVND (reference sequence). The CDR3 DNA sequence: TGTGCCAGTAGTATAGGGACAGGGGCGTTCTGGCATTTT. It encodes CASSIGTGAFWHF.

The gene calls are TRBV29-1 and TRBJ1-4; TRBD1 might be the D (6 bases). Germline CDR1 and CDR2: SQVTM and ANQGSEA. The CDR3 runs to 14 residues. V was trimmed by 2 bases and J by 6 bases, leaving 13 bases between them. The CDR3 sequence is CSVESGEGDEKLFF. CDR3 nucleotides: TGCAGCGTTGAATCAGGGGAGGGGGATGAAAAACTGTTTTTT. Looking up the rest from reference TRBV29-1 and TRBJ1-4 gives the full variable domain: SAVISQKPSRDICQRGTSLTIQCQVDSQVTMMFWYRQQPGQSLTLIATANQGSEATYESGFVIDKFPISRPNLTFSTLTVSNMSPEDSSIYLCSVESGEGDEKLFFGSGTQLSVL.

This clone has just one count. The chain uses TRBV2 and TRBJ2-3, with D perhaps matching TRBD2 (6 bases). Trimming took off 8 bases at V and 0 bases at J, with 6 bases between the two ends. This CDR3 has 12 amino acids. CDR1 is SNHLY, CDR2 FYNNEI, per germline. CDR3 in amino acids: CASGLSTDTQYF. The CDR3 nucleotides read TGTGCCAGCGGACTAAGCACAGATACGCAGTATTTT.

This chain connects TRBV6-6 to TRBJ2-1; weak D call: TRBD1 (5 bases). The CDR3 loop spans 17 amino acids. V was shortened by 5 bases and J by 3 bases, with 20 bases between the two germline ends. Germline CDR1 is MNHNY and CDR2 is SVGAGI (reference sequence). Here the CDR3 reads CASSRQGPSGFYNEQFF. DNA of the CDR3: TGTGCCAGCAGTCGCCAGGGTCCGTCGGGCTTCTACAATGAGCAGTTCTTC.

To note about this clone: Within the sample, other DNA sequences also encode this same CDR3. J is TRBJ2-7 and V is TRBV5-1; the D gene is possibly TRBD1 (6 bases). The V gene's germline CDR1 is SGHRS and CDR2 YFSETQ. There are 13 residues in the CDR3. V was shortened by 0 bases and J by 2 bases, with 6 bases between the two germline ends. CDR3 sequence (DNA): TGCGCCAGCAGCTTGGACAGGGCCTACGAGCAGTACTTC. This codes for CASSLDRAYEQYF.

V is TRBV29-1 and J is TRBJ2-7; 8 nucleotides align to TRBD2. Germline lookup yields CDR1 SQVTM and CDR2 ANQGSEA. V lost 4 bases and J lost 4; bases outside the gene matches: 12. CDR3 length equals 15 residues. The DNA for the CDR3 is TGCAGCGTTGGGATCTTACGGGGGGGCTTATACGAGCAGTACTTC. Translation: CSVGILRGGLYEQYF.

This chain uses TRBV6-1 with TRBJ1-3, with TRBD1 identical over 8 bases. This CDR3 is built from 15 residues. The germline CDR1 and CDR2 sequences are MNHNS and SASEGT. The junction had 7 bases not matched to a gene; V was cut back by 2 bases and J by 7 bases. The CDR3 region is CASSELYRGLNTIYF. The CDR3 DNA follows: TGTGCCAGCAGTGAATTGTACAGGGGGTTGAACACCATATATTTT.